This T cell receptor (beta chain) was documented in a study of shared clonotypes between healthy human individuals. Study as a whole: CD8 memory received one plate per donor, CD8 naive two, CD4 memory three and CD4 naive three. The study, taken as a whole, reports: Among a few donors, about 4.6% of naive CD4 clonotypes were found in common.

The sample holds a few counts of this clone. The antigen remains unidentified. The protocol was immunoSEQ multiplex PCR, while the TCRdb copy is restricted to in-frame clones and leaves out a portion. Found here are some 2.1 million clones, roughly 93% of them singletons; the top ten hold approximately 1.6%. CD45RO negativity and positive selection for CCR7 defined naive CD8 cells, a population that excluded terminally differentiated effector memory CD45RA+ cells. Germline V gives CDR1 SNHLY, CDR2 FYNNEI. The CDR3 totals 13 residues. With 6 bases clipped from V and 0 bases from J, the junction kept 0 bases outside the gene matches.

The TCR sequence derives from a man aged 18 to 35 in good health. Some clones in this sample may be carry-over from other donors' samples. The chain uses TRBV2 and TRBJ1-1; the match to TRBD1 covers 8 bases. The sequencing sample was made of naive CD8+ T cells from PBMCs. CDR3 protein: CASRTGVNTEAFF. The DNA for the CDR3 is TGTGCCAGCAGGACAGGGGTGAACACTGAAGCTTTCTTT. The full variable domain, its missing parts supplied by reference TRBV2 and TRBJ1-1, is EPEVTQTPSHQVTQMGQEVILRCVPISNHLYFYWYRQILGQKVEFLVSFYNNEISEKSEIFDDQFSVERPDGSNFTLKIRSTKLEDSAMYFCASRTGVNTEAFFGQGTRLTVV.